What follows are 15 T cell receptor beta chains derived from one specimen sequenced in a study of cytomegalovirus exposure and HLA in healthy donors. Primers for the PCR totalled 60 Vbeta and 13 Jbeta. The method was immunoSEQ multiplex PCR; TCRdb's version includes in-frame clones alone and lacks a portion of them. The repertoire holds roughly 160,000 clones, with under 85% as singletons. Material: PBMCs. These receptor sequences come from a woman aged 18-29 years in good health and CMV-seropositive.

The chain recombines TRBV21-1 with TRBJ1-5. TRBV21-1 is a known pseudogene. The CDR3 loop spans 17 amino acids. For the CDR3, the DNA is TGTGCCAGCAGCAAGGGGGGGGCGCATTATTCCGGCCAGCCCCAGCATTTT. Protein sequence: CASSKGGAHYSGQPQHF.

The CDR3 DNA follows: TGTGCTAGTGGCCCCGGACAGGGGGCGGATGGCTACACCTTC. Translating gives CASGPGQGADGYTF. This sequence joins TRBV12-5 and TRBJ1-2, with 11 bases lining up with TRBD1. The CDR3 sequence is 14 residues long. Germline lookup yields CDR1 LGHNT and CDR2 FRNRAP. With 6 bases clipped from V and 6 bases from J, the junction kept 6 bases outside the gene matches.

The chain has TRBV18 and TRBJ2-7; D unclear. The germline CDR1 and CDR2 sequences are KGHSH and LQKENI. The V end lost 3 bases, the J end lost 0 bases, and 12 bases lay between the germline ends. The CDR3 runs 15 residues. DNA of the CDR3: TGTGCCAGCTCACCCGATTACGAGAGCTCCTACGAGCAGTACTTC. Its translation: CASSPDYESSYEQYF.

This chain connects TRBV27 to TRBJ2-6; D is unclear. CDR1 and CDR2 from the germline V gene are MNHEY and SMNVEV (reference sequence). The V and J ends lost 5 bases and 1 base respectively, with 9 bases between them. The CDR3 spans 15 residues. CDR3 region: CASSPVFSGANVLTF. DNA of the CDR3: TGTGCCAGCAGTCCAGTTTTTTCTGGGGCCAACGTCCTGACTTTC.

V gene TRBV6-5 combines with J gene TRBJ1-5; D is perhaps TRBD1 (5 bases). V was pared by 8 bases and J by 0 bases, with 14 bases between. This CDR3 spans 15 amino acids. CDR1 and CDR2 from the germline V gene are MNHEY and SVGAGI. Written as DNA, the CDR3 is TGTGCCAGCCGAGTACAGGCCTATAGCAATCAGCCCCAGCATTTT. As protein: CASRVQAYSNQPQHF.

This chain connects TRBV29-1 to TRBJ1-4, with D possibly TRBD1 on 6 matching bases. Germline CDR1 reads SQVTM; CDR2 reads ANQGSEA. Trimming stripped 0 bases from V and 5 bases from J, with 10 bases between. This CDR3 contains 14 residues. The CDR3 sequence: CSVEEPGGNEKLFF. The DNA for the CDR3 is TGCAGCGTTGAAGAACCGGGGGGCAATGAAAAACTGTTTTTT.

The rearrangement joins TRBV7-9 to TRBJ2-1; 9 bases align to TRBD2. The CDR3 extends over 17 amino acids. The V gene end was trimmed by 3 bases and the J gene end by 6 bases; junction bases not matched to a gene: 12. Germline values: CDR1 SEHNR, CDR2 FQNEAQ (reference sequence). The CDR3 region has the DNA TGTGCCAGCAGCTTCAAGGTCTGGCGGGGGGGCCCCAATGAGCAGTTCTTC. It specifies CASSFKVWRGGPNEQFF.

The chain carries TRBV7-9 and TRBJ1-1; 12 bases agree with TRBD1. V was pared by 5 bases and J by 4 bases, with 5 bases of the junction left unmatched. Germline assignment: CDR1 SEHNR and CDR2 FQNEAQ (reference sequence). This CDR3 is built from 15 residues. CDR3 nucleotides: TGTGCCAGCAGCCAAGGGACAGGGGGCGTCACTGAAGCTTTCTTT. Translation: CASSQGTGGVTEAFF.

V gene TRBV7-8 combines with J gene TRBJ2-5, with 9 bases identical to TRBD2. Germline CDR1 reads SGHVS; CDR2 reads FQNEAQ. The CDR3 totals 14 residues. The V gene end was trimmed by 7 bases and the J gene end by 2 bases; junction bases not matched to a gene: 5. The CDR3 sequence is CASTAGGRQETQYF. In DNA, the CDR3 is TGTGCCAGCACCGCGGGGGGGCGGCAAGAGACCCAGTACTTC.

This chain joins TRBV28 and TRBJ1-1, with TRBD1 identical over 8 bases. Germline V gives CDR1 MDHEN, CDR2 SYDVKM. V dropped 2 bases and J dropped 5; count of bases not matched to a gene: 7. The CDR3 runs 15 residues. This CDR3 is CASSLTDRDGTEAFF. Here the CDR3 DNA reads TGTGCCAGCAGTTTAACGGACAGGGACGGGACTGAAGCTTTCTTT.

The chain's CDR3 is CASSLIAGASYEQYF. DNA for the CDR3: TGTGCCAGCAGTTTAATAGCGGGGGCCTCCTACGAGCAGTACTTC. This chain joins TRBV28 and TRBJ2-7, with TRBD2 identical over 9 bases. Trimming at V came to 2 bases and at J to 0 bases, leaving 2 bases not matched to a gene. The CDR3 is made up of 15 amino acids. Germline CDR1 and CDR2: MDHEN and SYDVKM.

The V gene is TRBV19, the J gene TRBJ1-2; 7 bases map to TRBD1. V was clipped by 10 bases and J by 2 bases; unmatched bases: 13. The CDR3 length is 15 residues. In germline, CDR1 is LNHDA, CDR2 SQIVND (reference sequence). CDR3 sequence: CANGRQGGENYGYTF. Written as DNA, the CDR3 is TGTGCCAACGGAAGACAGGGCGGGGAAAACTATGGCTACACCTTC.

The chain has TRBV27 and TRBJ2-7; 7 nucleotides match TRBD1. The CDR3 covers 16 residues. Trimming took 5 bases from V and 1 from J; bases not matched to a gene: 11. CDR1 and CDR2 from the germline V gene are MNHEY and SMNVEV (reference sequence). DNA for the CDR3: TGTGCCAGCAGTGACTATACAGGGGCGGCGTCCTACGAGCAGTACTTC. This codes for CASSDYTGAASYEQYF.

Many counts were recorded for this clone. The gene calls are TRBV9 and TRBJ2-2, with D possibly being TRBD2 (5 bases). The ends were cut back, 0 bases at V and 3 bases at J, with 6 bases in the middle. The CDR3 is made up of 14 amino acids. Germline loops: CDR1 SGDLS, CDR2 YYNGEE. CDR3 bases: TGTGCCAGCAGCGTAGGCGGGTACACCGGGGAGCTGTTTTTT. Protein: CASSVGGYTGELFF. The complete variable domain, with remaining parts taken from reference TRBV9 and TRBJ2-2, reads DSGVTQTPKHLITATGQRVTLRCSPRSGDLSVYWYQQSLDQGLQFLIQYYNGEERAKGNILERFSAQQFPDLHSELNLSSLELGDSALYFCASSVGGYTGELFFGEGSRLTVL.

This chain joins TRBV6-1 and TRBJ1-6, with TRBD1 matching 7 bases. This CDR3 spans 14 amino acids. Germline CDR1 is MNHNS and CDR2 is SASEGT. J gave up 4 bases and V 4 bases, and 1 base lay outside the gene matches. The CDR3 DNA is TGTGCCAGCAGTGCGACAGGGTATAATTCACCCCTCCACTTT. Translated: CASSATGYNSPLHF.